This T cell receptor beta chain was sequenced in a study of T cells after yellow fever vaccination. Study-wide findings and caveats: Bulk-population clonotypes that are abundant could appear as contaminants in FACS-sorted repertoires.

This clonotype has just a few counts. The antigen is not known. TCRdb itself ran the 5' RACE reads through MiXCR, one entry per CDR3 protein. The sample has 360,000 or so distinct CDR3 sequences; about 9.9% are singletons. Trimming took 6 bases from V and 4 from J, leaving 12 bases between them. Germline V CDR1 and CDR2: MNHEY, SVGAGI. The CDR3 runs 13 residues. Here the sequenced sample was PBMCs, taken on the day of the first yellow fever vaccination. The genes are TRBV6-5 and TRBJ1-2; unclear D gene. This TCR was recovered from a man aged 18 to 29 who received the YFV17D yellow fever vaccine. The CDR3 sequence: CASRHPGSYGYTF. The CDR3, as DNA: TGTGCCAGCAGACACCCGGGTAGCTATGGCTACACCTTC.